Presented here are 27 T cell receptor beta chains from one specimen sequenced in a study of regulatory T cells in long-lasting Graves disease. To make TCR beta libraries, researchers used iRepertoire HTBI primers and Arm-PCR of CDR3 regions. TCRdb re-called the multiplex PCR reads with MiXCR, one entry per CDR3 protein. The table includes about 540,000 distinct CDR3 sequences, around an eighth detected once. Documented time point: newly diagnosed GD, antithyroid drugs for less than 3 months. From PBMCs, RNA was extracted and then used to make the TCR library. A further study also used this sample, focusing on T cells in Graves' hyperthyroidism and ophthalmopathy.

The source material was peripheral blood mononuclear cells (PBMCs), sampled at new diagnosis, from a patient treated with antithyroid drugs. These TCRs come from a man younger than 40 with Graves disease.

This clonotype showed up many times. This sequence joins TRBV11-2 and TRBJ2-5; tentative D call: TRBD1 (5 bases). The V gene lost 8 bases and the J gene lost 5 bases, with 18 bases spanning the gap. Germline V CDR1 and CDR2: SGHAT, FQNNGV. The CDR3 covers 14 residues. Written as DNA, the CDR3 is TGTGCCAGCGCCGCCCGGACCAACAGGGAGACCCAGTACTTC. It yields the protein CASAARTNRETQYF.

The genes are TRBV20-1 and TRBJ2-4; no firm D call. The CDR3 sequence is 15 residues long. Trimming took 6 bases from V and 2 from J, leaving 17 bases between them. CDR1 is DFQATT, CDR2 SNEGSKA, per germline (reference sequence). CDR3 protein: CSAPNYLGSKNIQYF. The CDR3 DNA reads as TGCAGTGCCCCTAACTACCTCGGATCCAAAAACATTCAGTACTTC.

This clonotype was seen many times. The rearrangement links TRBV12-3 or TRBV12-4 to TRBJ1-2, with a tentative D call TRBD1 (6 bases). Trimming shortened V by 7 bases and J by 4 bases, and 13 bases separated the two germline ends. The CDR3 extends over 13 amino acids. The CDR3 region is CASTVEGGYGYTF. Here the CDR3 DNA reads TGTGCCAGCACCGTGGAGGGGGGCTATGGCTACACCTTC.

The V gene is TRBV9, the J gene TRBJ2-1; 9 bases line up with TRBD2. Germline trimming cut 0 bases from V and 7 bases from J; bases unmatched to any gene: 8. The CDR3 runs to 16 residues. Germline V gene sequence: CDR1 SGDLS, CDR2 YYNGEE. Here the CDR3 DNA reads TGTGCCAGCAGCGTAGAAGCGGGAGGCCCTCGGAATGAGCAGTTCTTC. Residues: CASSVEAGGPRNEQFF.

This clonotype was picked up many times. This sequence joins TRBV12-5 and TRBJ2-7, with 9 bases lining up with TRBD2. The germline V gene has CDR1 LGHNT and CDR2 FRNRAP. This CDR3 is 19 amino acids long. V was pared by 1 base and J by 2 bases, with 15 bases of the junction left unmatched. The CDR3, as DNA: TGTGCTAGTGGTTTGGCCCCCCGTGGCGGGAGGGCCATCCCCTACGAGCAGTACTTC. As protein: CASGLAPRGGRAIPYEQYF.

CDR3 in DNA: TGTGCCAGCAGCTCCGGGGACGGAAACTATGGCTACACCTTC. Protein sequence: CASSSGDGNYGYTF. The chain joins TRBV9 to TRBJ1-2; D is perhaps TRBD1 (5 bases). The CDR3 length is 14 residues. Germline loops: CDR1 SGDLS, CDR2 YYNGEE. V was pared by 4 bases and J by 2 bases, with 12 bases between.

The chain uses TRBV5-1 and TRBJ2-6; D call uncertain. The V end lost 6 bases, the J end lost 18 bases, and 19 bases lay between the germline ends. This CDR3 is built from 12 residues. The germline CDR1 and CDR2 sequences are SGHRS and YFSETQ. Here the CDR3 DNA reads TGCGCCAGCAAACCGGATGAACAACGAGCGACTTTC. It encodes CASKPDEQRATF. Full variable domain (rest looked up from reference TRBV5-1 and TRBJ2-6): KAGVTQTPRYLIKTRGQQVTLSCSPISGHRSVSWYQQTPGQGLQFLFEYFSETQRNKGNFPGRFSGRQFSNSRSEMNVSTLELGDSALYLCASKPDEQRATFGAGSRLTVL.

Details on this clonotype: A clone one base away is much larger, so this may be a read error. Given the absence of the conserved phenylalanine or tryptophan at the CDR3 end, a read error is likely. The rearrangement links TRBV2 to TRBJ2-5; 9 positions match TRBD2. In germline, CDR1 is SNHLY, CDR2 FYNNEI. The CDR3 covers 16 residues. After removal of 2 bases from V and 4 bases from J, the junction contained 8 bases not matched to a gene. CDR3 amino acids: CASSERLAGLGETQYL. The CDR3 DNA follows: TGTGCCAGCAGTGAACGTCTAGCGGGATTGGGAGAGACCCAGTACCTC.

This clonotype showed up many times. The chain joins TRBV12-3 or TRBV12-4 to TRBJ1-1; D gene unclear. The CDR3 totals 15 residues. The germline V and J ends were trimmed by 4 bases and 2 bases, with 14 bases remaining between them. The CDR3 DNA reads as TGTGCCAGCAGTTCTGTACCCCCCCCAAACACTGAAGCTTTCTTT. Encoded protein: CASSSVPPPNTEAFF.

The CDR3 sequence: CASSPRKGTVNEKLFF. As DNA, the CDR3 is TGTGCCAGCTCACCACGGAAGGGGACAGTTAATGAAAAACTGTTTTTT. The chain is built from TRBV18 and TRBJ1-4; 7 bases are shared with TRBD1. The CDR3 is 16 residues long. From germline, CDR1 is KGHSH and CDR2 LQKENI. V was clipped by 1 base and J by 4 bases; unmatched bases: 6.

This clonotype appeared a few times. The gene calls are TRBV9 and TRBJ2-1; 7 bases match TRBD1. Germline CDR1 reads SGDLS; CDR2 reads YYNGEE. The V gene end was trimmed by 6 bases and the J gene end by 10 bases; junction bases not matched to a gene: 10. This CDR3 is built from 13 residues. CDR3 sequence (DNA): TGTGCCAGCACTCCGGGACAGATTGAAGAGCAGTTCTTC. Translating gives CASTPGQIEEQFF. Full variable domain (rest looked up from reference TRBV9 and TRBJ2-1): DSGVTQTPKHLITATGQRVTLRCSPRSGDLSVYWYQQSLDQGLQFLIQYYNGEERAKGNILERFSAQQFPDLHSELNLSSLELGDSALYFCASTPGQIEEQFFGPGTRLTVL.

This clonotype was observed at least ten times. The chain recombines TRBV7-2 with TRBJ2-3; D gene uncertain. The CDR3 covers 15 residues. Germline values: CDR1 SGHTA, CDR2 FQGNSA. The V end lost 2 bases, the J end lost 3 bases, and 12 bases lay between the germline ends. CDR3 bases: TGTGCCAGCAGCTTATGGGCTAGAGAAACAGATACGCAGTATTTT. Translated: CASSLWARETDTQYF.

There are many counts of this clonotype. The rearrangement uses TRBV29-1 and TRBJ2-7; D may be TRBD1 or TRBD2 (5 bases each). Trimming cost V 0 bases and J 7 bases, with 10 bases left between them. Per the germline V gene, CDR1 is SQVTM and CDR2 is ANQGSEA. The CDR3 length is 12 residues. DNA for the CDR3: TGCAGCGTTGAAGATCGGGGCAGGGAGCAGTACTTC. This gives the protein CSVEDRGREQYF.

The chain has TRBV11-2 and TRBJ2-1; possibly TRBD1 or TRBD2 for D (5 bases each). Trimming left V 4 bases short and J 4 bases short, with 14 bases between. This CDR3 comprises 15 residues. Germline-derived CDR1 and CDR2 are SGHAT and FQNNGV. CDR3 in DNA: TGTGCCAGCAGCTCCCGGGACGACATTTACAATGAGCAGTTCTTC. Its protein is CASSSRDDIYNEQFF.

This clonotype was counted only a few times. This chain links TRBV18 with TRBJ2-2; TRBD1 matches at 8 bases. Germline V CDR1 and CDR2: KGHSH, LQKENI. The V segment lost 5 bases and the J segment 4 bases; nucleotides outside the gene matches: 9. The CDR3 totals 16 residues. CDR3 sequence: CASSSTGGYSTGELFF. The CDR3 nucleotides are TGTGCCAGCTCATCTACAGGGGGTTACTCCACCGGGGAGCTGTTTTTT.

This clonotype was observed at least ten times. The genes are TRBV2 and TRBJ1-5; unclear D gene. Germline V lookup: CDR1 SNHLY, CDR2 FYNNEI. This CDR3 region has 13 residues. V lost 6 bases to trimming and J lost 2 bases, with 8 bases between them. The CDR3 is CASRLQGNQPQHF. DNA of the CDR3: TGTGCCAGCAGGCTACAAGGCAATCAGCCCCAGCATTTT.

This clonotype was recorded many times. This sequence joins TRBV12-3 or TRBV12-4 and TRBJ2-1; TRBD1 agrees at 7 bases. V lost 10 bases, J lost 6 bases, and 6 bases stayed unmatched. This CDR3 is built from 12 residues. CDR3 sequence: CATQTGLNEQFF. In DNA, the CDR3 is TGTGCCACCCAGACAGGGCTCAATGAGCAGTTCTTC.

The rearrangement joins TRBV24-1 to TRBJ2-1; TRBD1 matches at 10 bases. V lost 9 bases to trimming and J lost 10 bases; unmatched junction nucleotides: 8. Germline lookup yields CDR1 KGHDR and CDR2 SFDVKD. The CDR3 covers 13 residues. The CDR3 sequence: CATGTGANIEQFF. DNA of the CDR3: TGTGCCACCGGGACAGGGGCTAACATAGAGCAGTTCTTC.

In DNA form, the CDR3 reads TGTGCCAGCAGTTTATCGTTAGGTAGCAATCAGCCCCAGCATTTT. This gives the protein CASSLSLGSNQPQHF. The chain uses TRBV27 and TRBJ1-5; D is undetermined. The CDR3 sequence is 15 residues long. V gave up 0 bases and J gave up 0 bases, with 6 bases separating them. Germline V CDR1 and CDR2: MNHEY, SMNVEV (reference sequence).

The chain combines TRBV11-2 with TRBJ1-1, with D possibly being TRBD1 (5 bases). This CDR3 has 15 residues. V was trimmed by 2 bases and J by 2 bases, leaving 12 bases between them. Looked up from germline, CDR1 is SGHAT and CDR2 is FQNNGV. The CDR3 DNA sequence: TGTGCCAGCAGCTTACCCGGGACTCTTAACACTGAAGCTTTCTTT. Amino acids: CASSLPGTLNTEAFF.

At least ten counts were recorded for this clonotype. V gene TRBV12-5 combines with J gene TRBJ2-7; D is perhaps TRBD1 or TRBD2 (6 bases each). Trimming took off 7 bases at V and 5 bases at J, with 33 bases between the two ends. Germline CDR1 and CDR2: LGHNT and FRNRAP. The CDR3 extends over 19 amino acids. The CDR3 DNA reads TGTGCTAGTGCCCCTCTAATGGGGGCCCAACCGGGACTTGTCAACGAGCAGTACTTC. It specifies CASAPLMGAQPGLVNEQYF.

Ten or more counts support this clonotype. The chain links TRBV12-3 or TRBV12-4 to TRBJ2-2, with D perhaps TRBD1 (6 bases). Trimming pared 6 bases from V and 0 bases from J, leaving 11 bases between. The CDR3 spans 15 residues. CDR3: CASSFWTANTGELFF. The CDR3 region has the DNA TGTGCCAGCAGCTTCTGGACAGCGAACACCGGGGAGCTGTTTTTT.

This clonotype was seen many times. V usage is TRBV5-4 and J usage is TRBJ2-7, with 8 bases aligning to TRBD2. The germline gives CDR1 SGHNT, CDR2 YYREEE (reference sequence). The V gene end was trimmed by 4 bases and the J gene end by 0 bases; junction bases not matched to a gene: 3. This CDR3 is built from 14 residues. The CDR3 nucleotides are TGTGCCAGCAGCGCAAGCGGGAGCTCCTACGAGCAGTACTTC. Translating gives CASSASGSSYEQYF.

As to this clonotype: A much larger clone is a single base away; this may be a read error. This chain uses TRBV11-2 with TRBJ2-4; 11 nucleotides match TRBD2. V lost 5 bases, J lost 15 bases, and 18 bases stayed unmatched. The CDR3 consists of 16 residues. Germline V gene data show CDR1 as SGHAT and CDR2 as FQNNGV. CDR3 DNA: TGTGCCAGCAGCCCGGTTAGCGGGAGGGACCAAGAGACCCCGTACTTC. It yields the protein CASSPVSGRDQETPYF.

This clonotype was observed at least ten times. CDR3: CSALGQGSYEQYF. For the CDR3, the DNA is TGCAGTGCTCTCGGACAGGGGAGCTACGAGCAGTACTTC. The genes are TRBV20-1 and TRBJ2-7, with 9 positions matching TRBD1. Germline V gives CDR1 DFQATT, CDR2 SNEGSKA (reference sequence). This CDR3 is 13 amino acids long. V lost 5 bases, J lost 3 bases, and 5 bases stayed unmatched.

As regards this clonotype: The junction departs from germline at one end; a sequencing error may be responsible. The V and J genes are TRBV10-3 and TRBJ2-3; either TRBD1 or TRBD2 may fit D (6 bases each). The CDR3 is made up of 15 amino acids. Germline V gene data show CDR1 as ENHRY and CDR2 as SYGVKD. The CDR3 sequence: CVISEYREVVDTQYF. CDR3 in DNA: TGTGTCATCAGTGAGTACAGGGAGGTGGTGGATACGCAGTATTTT.

This clonotype was counted many times. The chain has TRBV20-1 and TRBJ2-3; 11 bases are shared with TRBD1. The CDR3 is 15 residues long. Trimming took 5 bases from V and 2 from J; bases not matched to a gene: 6. CDR1 is DFQATT and CDR2 is SNEGSKA in the germline V gene (reference sequence). The CDR3 is CSAAWDRGFTDTQYF. The CDR3 DNA follows: TGCAGTGCTGCTTGGGACAGGGGGTTCACAGATACGCAGTATTTT.